The TCR beta chain under discussion was sequenced for a study of blood T cell repertoires in COVID-19. Study information: Samples taken during acute and convalescent COVID-19 were collected in the United States, Italy and Spain.

How the authors handled the data: From reference gene primer amplification, estimates of nucleated cell counts were derived. TCRdb's copy holds only in-frame clones and misses some; the assay was immunoSEQ multiplex PCR. V and J calls and clone size are copied from that table; D and trimming were computed from the DNA. The data contain 100,000 to 140,000 clones, 89% of them singletons. The V gene's germline CDR1 is LNHDA and CDR2 SQIVND (reference sequence). Trimming took off 6 bases at V and 4 bases at J, with 24 bases between the two ends. This CDR3 comprises 17 residues. The specimen sequenced was peripheral blood. The TCR sequence derives from a man aged 35 to 55 with active or convalescent COVID-19. The chain employs TRBV19 and TRBJ1-1; maybe TRBD1 (5 bases). CDR3 sequence: CASSRARGARGFTEAFF. CDR3 sequence (DNA): TGTGCCAGTAGCAGGGCACGAGGGGCGCGGGGGTTCACTGAAGCTTTCTTT.